Listed here is a single T cell receptor beta chain. Germline assignment: CDR1 SGDLS and CDR2 YYNGEE. V shed 0 bases and J 2 bases; nucleotides not matched to a gene: 19. This CDR3 spans 21 amino acids. The table came from immunoSEQ multiplex PCR; TCRdb's copy has only in-frame clones and leaves some out. The top ten clones hold roughly 15% of a sample with approximately 100,000 clones, around 88% of them seen once. The sample originates from a study of identifying expanded T cells in peripheral blood. The J gene is TRBJ1-3, the V gene TRBV9; 8 nucleotides match TRBD1. Sequenced: blood. This receptor was taken from a person aged 18 to 70 in good health. The CDR3 region is CASSVEAVLWGWGQAGNTIYF. The CDR3 region has the DNA TGTGCCAGCAGCGTAGAAGCGGTATTATGGGGATGGGGACAGGCTGGAAACACCATATATTTT.